Presented here are 19 T cell receptor beta chains from one specimen sequenced in a study of OX40 agonist ivuxolimab in advanced cancers. Profiling relied on immunoSEQ multiplex PCR, and the TCRdb table lists in-frame clones only, not all of them. The sample lists just under 100,000 clones, 94% seen once, with 0.15% to 0.2% in the top ten. The specimen was CD4+ or CD8+ T cells sorted from blood, collected in a trial of the OX40 agonist ivuxolimab. These receptors were taken from an adult with an advanced solid tumor such as melanoma, head and neck, liver or kidney cancer.

The V gene is TRBV2, the J gene TRBJ1-2; D ambiguous. Trimming stripped 7 bases from V and 0 bases from J, with 3 bases between. The V gene's germline CDR1 is SNHLY and CDR2 FYNNEI. This CDR3 has 11 residues. The CDR3 region has the DNA TGTGCCAGCAAGTCTAACTATGGCTACACCTTC. Amino acid sequence: CASKSNYGYTF.

V gene TRBV9 combines with J gene TRBJ2-7, with 13 bases matching TRBD2. In germline, CDR1 is SGDLS, CDR2 YYNGEE. This CDR3 has 15 residues. The V gene end was trimmed by 4 bases and the J gene end by 4 bases; junction bases not matched to a gene: 5. The CDR3 nucleotides are TGTGCCAGCAGCCCAGGGGGACTAGCGGGATACGAGCAGTACTTC. This sequence encodes CASSPGGLAGYEQYF.

The rearrangement links TRBV5-4 to TRBJ2-2; a possible D gene is TRBD1 (6 bases). Per germline, CDR1 SGHNT and CDR2 YYREEE (reference sequence). CDR3 length equals 15 residues. Trimming removed 4 bases at V and 0 bases at J, with 10 bases between. The CDR3 protein is CASSPGDPNTGELFF. CDR3 DNA: TGTGCCAGCAGCCCAGGGGACCCGAACACCGGGGAGCTGTTTTTT.

The rearrangement joins TRBV7-8 to TRBJ1-5, with 9 bases lining up with TRBD1. The germline gives CDR1 SGHVS, CDR2 FQNEAQ. The CDR3 runs to 18 residues. V lost 5 bases and J lost 5; bases outside the gene matches: 16. CDR3 in DNA: TGTGCCAGCAGCCCGCGTGATCGGGACAGGGATTTCCATCAGCCCCAGCATTTT. Its translation: CASSPRDRDRDFHQPQHF.

The genes are TRBV28 and TRBJ2-3; perhaps TRBD2 as D (6 bases). From germline, CDR1 is MDHEN and CDR2 SYDVKM. Trimming pared 5 bases from V and 5 bases from J, leaving 11 bases between. The CDR3 totals 13 residues. CDR3 DNA: TGTGCCAGCAGTAAGGGACTCCAAGATACGCAGTATTTT. It codes for CASSKGLQDTQYF. Together with reference TRBV28 and TRBJ2-3, the CDR3 gives the full variable domain: DVKVTQSSRYLVKRTGEKVFLECVQDMDHENMFWYRQDPGLGLRLIYFSYDVKMKEKGDIPEGYSVSREKKERFSLILESASTNQTSMYLCASSKGLQDTQYFGPGTRLTVL.

The V call is TRBV9, the J call TRBJ2-1, with D possibly matching TRBD2 (6 bases). CDR1 and CDR2 from the germline V gene are SGDLS and YYNGEE. Trimming removed 0 bases at V and 4 bases at J, with 14 bases between. The CDR3 has 16 residues. Here the CDR3 DNA reads TGTGCCAGCAGCGTAGAGGGGACTGTGGGATACAATGAGCAGTTCTTC. Translated: CASSVEGTVGYNEQFF. The whole variable domain, remainder taken from reference TRBV9 and TRBJ2-1, is DSGVTQTPKHLITATGQRVTLRCSPRSGDLSVYWYQQSLDQGLQFLIQYYNGEERAKGNILERFSAQQFPDLHSELNLSSLELGDSALYFCASSVEGTVGYNEQFFGPGTRLTVL.

The chain uses TRBV7-9 and TRBJ2-3; D is ambiguous. V was pared by 3 bases and J by 1 base, with 11 bases between. Germline loops: CDR1 SEHNR, CDR2 FQNEAQ (reference sequence). The CDR3 runs 15 residues. The CDR3 region has the DNA TGTGCCAGCAGCTTCCGGAAGGCAGGCACAGATACGCAGTATTTT. This encodes CASSFRKAGTDTQYF.

The sample holds a few counts of this clone. The J gene is TRBJ2-7, the V gene TRBV4-3; 11 bases map to TRBD1. The CDR3 is made up of 16 amino acids. V trimming: 1 base; J trimming: 4 bases; junction bases outside the gene matches: 6. Germline CDR1 reads LGHNA; CDR2 reads YSLEER. CDR3 sequence (DNA): TGCGCCAGCAGCCAAGCCCCGGGACAGGGGGTATACGAGCAGTACTTC. This encodes CASSQAPGQGVYEQYF.

The genes are TRBV2 and TRBJ2-7, with D possibly matching TRBD2 (6 bases). This CDR3 has 14 residues. Germline loops: CDR1 SNHLY, CDR2 FYNNEI. Trimming pared 8 bases from V and 6 bases from J, leaving 20 bases between. The DNA for the CDR3 is TGTGCCAGCGGAGGGGAAGCCCTTTTTGGCGAGCAGTACTTC. Residues: CASGGEALFGEQYF.

The rearrangement uses TRBV28 and TRBJ1-2; perhaps TRBD1 as D (6 bases). Germline assignment: CDR1 MDHEN and CDR2 SYDVKM. V lost 4 bases, J lost 6 bases, and 15 bases lay in between. The CDR3 loop spans 14 amino acids. Written as DNA, the CDR3 is TGTGCCAGCAGTTGGAGATGGGGGCCGCATGGCTACACCTTC. It translates to CASSWRWGPHGYTF.

The chain links TRBV10-3 to TRBJ1-3; 8 bases fit TRBD1. The junction had 5 bases not matched to a gene; V was cut back by 5 bases and J by 2 bases. CDR3 size: 15 residues. Germline-derived CDR1 and CDR2 are ENHRY and SYGVKD. The CDR3 spells CAISSTGGTGNTIYF. CDR3 nucleotide sequence: TGTGCCATCAGTTCAACAGGGGGAACTGGAAACACCATATATTTT.

J is TRBJ2-7 and V is TRBV10-3, with TRBD1 matching over 8 bases. V was pared by 7 bases and J by 7 bases, with 6 bases of the junction left unmatched. Germline V gene data show CDR1 as ENHRY and CDR2 as SYGVKD. The CDR3 contains 12 residues. CDR3 nucleotide sequence: TGTGCCATCACTAAGACAGGGGAGGAGCAGTACTTC. Encoded protein: CAITKTGEEQYF.

The V and J genes are TRBV30 and TRBJ2-3, with 9 positions matching TRBD2. The CDR3 spans 15 residues. J gave up 0 bases and V 0 bases, and 1 base lay outside the gene matches. Germline CDR1 reads GTSNPN; CDR2 reads SVGIG (reference sequence). CDR3 residues: CAWSVLAGSTDTQYF. CDR3 bases: TGTGCCTGGAGTGTACTAGCGGGCAGCACAGATACGCAGTATTTT.

The chain recombines TRBV30 with TRBJ1-5; 12 bases match TRBD1. The V and J ends lost 1 base and 6 bases, in that order; junction bases with no gene match: 1. The CDR3 is 14 amino acids. The germline gives CDR1 GTSNPN, CDR2 SVGIG (reference sequence). The CDR3 is CAWSGDRGLQPQHF. CDR3 nucleotides: TGTGCCTGGAGTGGGGACAGGGGGCTTCAGCCCCAGCATTTT.

This clone was observed a handful of times. The rearrangement uses TRBV14 and TRBJ1-4; TRBD1 aligns across 7 bases. The V and J ends lost 3 bases and 7 bases, in that order; junction bases with no gene match: 8. CDR3 size: 15 residues. The germline V gene encodes CDR1 SGHDN and CDR2 FVKESK. CDR3 sequence reads: CASSHSGTGVEKLFF. In DNA form, the CDR3 reads TGTGCCAGCAGCCACAGTGGAACAGGGGTTGAAAAACTGTTTTTT.

The chain has TRBV27 and TRBJ1-2, with D possibly TRBD1 on 5 matching bases. This CDR3 comprises 16 residues. CDR1 is MNHEY and CDR2 is SMNVEV in the germline V gene (reference sequence). Trimming took off 6 bases at V and 5 bases at J, with 22 bases between the two ends. CDR3 in DNA: TGTGCCAGCAGCCCGGCCGGCGGGGCATCAGGATATGGCTACACCTTC. Encoded protein: CASSPAGGASGYGYTF.

The chain links TRBV7-3 to TRBJ1-6; the match to TRBD1 covers 9 bases. CDR1 and CDR2 (germline): SGHTA, FQGTGA. V was pared by 6 bases and J by 8 bases, with 5 bases of the junction left unmatched. The CDR3 loop spans 14 amino acids. CDR3 loop: CASRSGTGYSPLHF. The CDR3 DNA follows: TGTGCCAGCAGATCCGGGACAGGGTATTCACCCCTCCACTTT. Using reference TRBV7-3 and TRBJ1-6 for the parts outside the CDR3, the full variable domain is GAGVSQTPSNKVTEKGKYVELRCDPISGHTALYWYRQSLGQGPEFLIYFQGTGAADDSGLPNDRFFAVRPEGSVSTLKIQRTERGDSAVYLCASRSGTGYSPLHFGNGTRLTVT.

Of note for this clone: This sample includes further DNA sequences coding for the same CDR3. In DNA form, the CDR3 reads TGTGCCAGCTCACCACCGAGCTCCTACGAGCAGTACTTC. Protein sequence: CASSPPSSYEQYF. The chain joins TRBV18 to TRBJ2-7; no reliable D call. The CDR3 covers 13 residues. Trimming pared 0 bases from V and 0 bases from J, leaving 3 bases between. Germline CDR1 and CDR2: KGHSH and LQKENI.

The chain has TRBV6-5 and TRBJ1-3; D unclear. The CDR3 is 11 amino acids. Per germline, CDR1 MNHEY and CDR2 SVGAGI. Trimming removed 3 bases from V and 3 bases from J, with 0 bases in between. The DNA of the CDR3 is TGTGCCAGCAGTTATGGAAACACCATATATTTT. Its translation: CASSYGNTIYF.